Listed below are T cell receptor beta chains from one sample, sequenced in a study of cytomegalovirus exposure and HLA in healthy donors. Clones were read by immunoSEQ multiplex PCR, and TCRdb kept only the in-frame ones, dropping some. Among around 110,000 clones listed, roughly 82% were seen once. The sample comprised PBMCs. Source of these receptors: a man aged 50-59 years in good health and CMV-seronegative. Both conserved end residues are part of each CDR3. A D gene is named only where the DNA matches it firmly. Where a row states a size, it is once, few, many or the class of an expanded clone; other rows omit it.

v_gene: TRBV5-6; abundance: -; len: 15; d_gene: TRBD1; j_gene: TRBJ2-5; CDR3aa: CASSYGQGAGETQYF; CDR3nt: TGTGCCAGCAGCTACGGACAGGGGGCAGGGGAGACCCAGTACTTC
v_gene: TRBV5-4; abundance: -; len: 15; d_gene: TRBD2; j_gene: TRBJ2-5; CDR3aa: CASSSGGAVVETQYF; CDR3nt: TGTGCCAGCAGTAGCGGGGGGGCGGTGGTGGAGACCCAGTACTTC
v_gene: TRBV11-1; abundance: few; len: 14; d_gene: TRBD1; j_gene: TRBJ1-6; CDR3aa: CASSPRTGHSPLHF; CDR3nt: TGTGCCAGCAGCCCGCGGACAGGGCATTCACCCCTCCACTTT
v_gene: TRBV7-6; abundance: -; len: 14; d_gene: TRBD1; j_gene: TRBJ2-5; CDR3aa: CASSSGTAQETQYF; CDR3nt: TGTGCCAGCAGCTCAGGGACAGCCCAAGAGACCCAGTACTTC
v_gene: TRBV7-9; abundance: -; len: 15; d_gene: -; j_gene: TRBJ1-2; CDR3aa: CASSYNYRETYGYTF; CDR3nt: TGTGCCAGCAGCTACAACTACAGGGAGACCTATGGCTACACCTTC
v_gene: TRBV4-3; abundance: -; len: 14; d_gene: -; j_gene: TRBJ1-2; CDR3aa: CASSQARNSYGYTF; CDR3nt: TGCGCCAGCAGCCAGGCTCGAAATTCCTATGGCTACACCTTC
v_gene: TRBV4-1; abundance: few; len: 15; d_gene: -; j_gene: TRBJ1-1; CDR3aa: CASSHLGALDTEAFF; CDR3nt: TGCGCCAGCAGCCATTTGGGGGCATTGGACACTGAAGCTTTCTTT
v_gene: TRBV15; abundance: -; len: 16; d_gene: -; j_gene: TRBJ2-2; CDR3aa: CATSRGSGQNTGELFF; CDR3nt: TGTGCCACCAGCAGAGGTTCGGGACAGAACACCGGGGAGCTGTTTTTT
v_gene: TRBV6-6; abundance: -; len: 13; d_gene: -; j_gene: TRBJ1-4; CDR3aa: CASSYSGLEKLFF; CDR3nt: TGTGCCAGCAGTTACTCGGGCCTCGAAAAACTGTTTTTT
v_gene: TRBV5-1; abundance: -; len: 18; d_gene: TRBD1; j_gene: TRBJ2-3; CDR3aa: CASSGGTGRLGNTDTQYF; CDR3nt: TGCGCCAGCAGCGGAGGGACAGGGAGGTTAGGGAACACAGATACGCAGTATTTT
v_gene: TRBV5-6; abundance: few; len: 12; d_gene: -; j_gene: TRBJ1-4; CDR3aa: CASSWGREKLFF; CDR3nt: TGTGCCAGCAGCTGGGGGCGGGAAAAACTGTTTTTT
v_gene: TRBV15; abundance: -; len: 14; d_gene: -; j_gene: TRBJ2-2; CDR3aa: CATSTGPATGELFF; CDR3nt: TGTGCCACCAGCACAGGGCCCGCAACCGGGGAGCTGTTTTTT
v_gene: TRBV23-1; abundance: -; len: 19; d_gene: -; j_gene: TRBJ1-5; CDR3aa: CASSQFYPGSQHSNQPQHF; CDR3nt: TGCGCCAGCAGTCAATTTTACCCGGGGAGTCAGCATAGCAATCAGCCCCAGCATTTT
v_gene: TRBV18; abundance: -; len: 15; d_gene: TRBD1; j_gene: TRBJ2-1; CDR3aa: CASSPPTSGTGWRFF; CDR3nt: TGTGCCAGCTCACCACCAACTTCCGGGACAGGCTGGAGGTTCTTC
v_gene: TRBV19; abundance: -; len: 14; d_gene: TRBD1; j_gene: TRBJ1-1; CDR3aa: CASNEGQGRTEAFF; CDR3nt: TGTGCCAGTAATGAGGGACAGGGAAGGACTGAAGCTTTCTTT
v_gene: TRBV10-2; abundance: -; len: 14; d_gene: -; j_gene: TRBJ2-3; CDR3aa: CASSDPGGTDTQYF; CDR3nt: TGCGCCAGCAGTGATCCCGGTGGCACAGATACGCAGTATTTT
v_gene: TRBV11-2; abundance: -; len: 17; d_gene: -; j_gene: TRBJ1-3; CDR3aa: CASSFPWQGIGGNTIYF; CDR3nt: TGTGCCAGCAGCTTCCCATGGCAGGGGATAGGTGGAAACACCATATATTTT
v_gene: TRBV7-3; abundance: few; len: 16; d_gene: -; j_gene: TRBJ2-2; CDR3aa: CASSLGGGANTGELFF; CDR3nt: TGTGCCAGCAGCTTAGGAGGGGGCGCGAACACCGGGGAGCTGTTTTTT
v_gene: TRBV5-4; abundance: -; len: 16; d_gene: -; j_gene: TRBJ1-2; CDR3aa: CASSQASSDSNYGYTF; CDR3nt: TGTGCCAGCAGCCAAGCCTCCTCGGACAGCAACTATGGCTACACCTTC
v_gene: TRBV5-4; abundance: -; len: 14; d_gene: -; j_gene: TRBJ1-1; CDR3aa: CASSHAKSGPEAFF; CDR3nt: TGTGCCAGCAGCCACGCGAAGTCGGGTCCTGAAGCTTTCTTT
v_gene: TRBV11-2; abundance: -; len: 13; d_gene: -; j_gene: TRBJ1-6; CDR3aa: CASSSLRNSPLHF; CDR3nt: TGTGCCAGCAGCTCACTAAGGAATTCACCCCTCCACTTT
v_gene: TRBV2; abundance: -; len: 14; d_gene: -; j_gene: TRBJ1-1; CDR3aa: CASSAIQGYTEAFF; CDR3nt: TGTGCCAGCAGCGCCATACAGGGTTACACTGAAGCTTTCTTT
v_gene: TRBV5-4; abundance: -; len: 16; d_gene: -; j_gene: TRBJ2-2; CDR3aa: CASRGGGGENTGELFF; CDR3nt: TGTGCCAGCAGGGGAGGGGGAGGGGAGAACACCGGGGAGCTGTTTTTT
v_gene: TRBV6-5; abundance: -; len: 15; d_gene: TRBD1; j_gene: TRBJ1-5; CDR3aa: CASREHDRGNQPQHF; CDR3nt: TGTGCCAGCAGGGAACACGACAGGGGCAATCAGCCCCAGCATTTT
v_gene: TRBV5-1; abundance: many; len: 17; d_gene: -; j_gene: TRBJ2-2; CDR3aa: CASSWTAGIGSTGELFF; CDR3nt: TGCGCCAGCAGCTGGACAGCAGGGATAGGTAGCACCGGGGAGCTGTTTTTT
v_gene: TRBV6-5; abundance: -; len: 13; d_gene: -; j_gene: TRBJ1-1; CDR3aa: CASGRDSNTEAFF; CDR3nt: TGTGCCAGCGGGCGGGATTCGAACACTGAAGCTTTCTTT
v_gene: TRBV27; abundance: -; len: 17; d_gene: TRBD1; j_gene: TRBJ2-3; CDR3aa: CASSLSTGTATVGTQYF; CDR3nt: TGTGCCAGCAGTTTATCGACCGGGACAGCCACCGTGGGCACGCAGTATTTT
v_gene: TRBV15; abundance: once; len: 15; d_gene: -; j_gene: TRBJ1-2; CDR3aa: CATSRDLGQNYGYTF; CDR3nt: TGTGCCACCAGCAGAGATTTGGGGCAGAACTATGGCTACACCTTC
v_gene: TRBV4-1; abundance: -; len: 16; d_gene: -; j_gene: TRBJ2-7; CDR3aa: CASSQVYDSSFYEQYF; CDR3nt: TGCGCCAGCAGCCAAGTTTACGACAGTTCTTTCTACGAGCAGTACTTC
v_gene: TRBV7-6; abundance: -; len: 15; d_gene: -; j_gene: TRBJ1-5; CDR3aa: CASSLGGEGNQPQHF; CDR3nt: TGTGCCAGCAGCTTGGGGGGAGAGGGCAATCAGCCCCAGCATTTT
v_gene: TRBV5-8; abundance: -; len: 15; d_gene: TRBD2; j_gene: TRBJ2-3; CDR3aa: CASSDIAGVTDTQYF; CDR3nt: TGTGCCAGCAGCGATATAGCGGGGGTCACAGATACGCAGTATTTT
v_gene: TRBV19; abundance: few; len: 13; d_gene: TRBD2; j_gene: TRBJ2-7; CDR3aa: CASRGLAEYEQYF; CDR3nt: TGTGCCAGTAGGGGACTAGCGGAATACGAGCAGTACTTC
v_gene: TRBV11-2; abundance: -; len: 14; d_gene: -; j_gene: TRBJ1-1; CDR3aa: CASSLLVRDTEAFF; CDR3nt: TGTGCCAGCAGCTTATTGGTCAGGGACACTGAAGCTTTCTTT
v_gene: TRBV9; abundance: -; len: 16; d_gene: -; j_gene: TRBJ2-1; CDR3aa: CASSVDGRGLYNEQFF; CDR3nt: TGTGCCAGCAGCGTAGACGGCAGGGGCCTCTACAATGAGCAGTTCTTC
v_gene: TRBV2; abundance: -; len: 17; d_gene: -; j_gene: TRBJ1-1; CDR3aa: CASYLRAGRWMNTEAFF; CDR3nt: TGTGCCAGCTATTTACGGGCAGGGCGCTGGATGAACACTGAAGCTTTCTTT
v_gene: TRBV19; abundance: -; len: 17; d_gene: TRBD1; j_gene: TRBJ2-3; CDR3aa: CASIGLPGQGSGDTQYF; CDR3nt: TGTGCCAGTATTGGACTACCGGGACAGGGGTCTGGAGATACGCAGTATTTT
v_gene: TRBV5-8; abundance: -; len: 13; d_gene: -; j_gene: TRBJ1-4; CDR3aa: CASSSEQIEKLFF; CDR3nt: TGTGCCAGCAGCTCGGAACAGATTGAAAAACTGTTTTTT
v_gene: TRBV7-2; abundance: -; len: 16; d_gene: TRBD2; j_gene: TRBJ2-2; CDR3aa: CASKAVAGVGTGELFF; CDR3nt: TGTGCCAGCAAAGCCGTAGCGGGGGTCGGCACCGGGGAGCTGTTTTTT
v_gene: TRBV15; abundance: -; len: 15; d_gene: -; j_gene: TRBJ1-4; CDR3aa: CATSRDSALNEKLFF; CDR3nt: TGTGCCACCAGCAGAGATTCCGCACTTAATGAAAAACTGTTTTTT